These T cell receptor beta chains were read from a single sample in a study of CD8+ T cells in alopecia areata. This table comes from immunoSEQ multiplex PCR, and its TCRdb copy is limited to in-frame clones, with some not included. The repertoire consists of about 200,000 clones, with 58% occurring once and the leading ten covering 5% to 6%. Sequenced material: CD4+ T cells sorted from blood, taken at week 24, from a patient treated with tofacitinib. These receptors were obtained from a human donor with alopecia areata. Each CDR3 is given with its conserved first and last residue. A D gene is named only where the DNA matches it firmly. Size is stated for part of the rows, as once, few or many counts, or as a class when the clone is expanded.

j_call clone_size v_call d_call cdr3_nt cdr3_aa
TRBJ1-1 - TRBV7-6 - TGTGCCAGCAGCGGGTCAGGGAACACTGAAGCTTTCTTT CASSGSGNTEAFF
TRBJ2-7 - TRBV6-9 TRBD1 TGTGCCAGCAGTTCACAGGGGTGCGAGCAGTACTTC CASSSQGCEQYF
TRBJ2-4 - TRBV7-2 - TGTGCCAGCAGCCCGAGATTTGACATGAACATTCAGTACTTC CASSPRFDMNIQYF
TRBJ2-1 - TRBV7-9 - TGTGCCAGCAGCTTAGGTGGGCTTAATGAGCAGTTCTTC CASSLGGLNEQFF
TRBJ2-3 - TRBV5-6 TRBD1 TGTGCCAGCAGCTGGGACAGGGGCACAGATACGCAGTATTTT CASSWDRGTDTQYF
TRBJ2-3 few TRBV7-2 TRBD2 TGTGCCAGCAGCTTAGATTCGCGGCGGGGGGTCCCCACAGATACGCAGTATTTT CASSLDSRRGVPTDTQYF
TRBJ1-5 - TRBV18 - TGTGCCAGCTCACCATTTGCCAGGGGCAGCAATCAGCCCCAGCATTTT CASSPFARGSNQPQHF
TRBJ1-2 - TRBV5-4 - TGTGCCAGCAGCCCAGGACTGGGACCGTATGGCTACACCTTC CASSPGLGPYGYTF
TRBJ2-3 - TRBV5-4 TRBD2 TGTGCCAGCAGCTGGGGACTAGCGGGACCCACAGATACGCAGTATTTT CASSWGLAGPTDTQYF
TRBJ2-5 - TRBV29-1 TRBD2 TGCAGCGTTGAAGAGAACGTCTCGGGAGGCCAGTACTTC CSVEENVSGGQYF
TRBJ2-3 few TRBV9 - TGTGCCAGCAGCGCGCGCCCGAAGGGGGGGCTTAACACAGATACGCAGTATTTT CASSARPKGGLNTDTQYF
TRBJ2-4 once TRBV1 - TGCACCAGCCGCCCTGAGACTAGCGGGAGGAGGGGGGCCAAAAACATTCAGTACTTC CTSRPETSGRRGAKNIQYF